Below, 31 T cell receptor beta chains from the same sample are listed, as sequenced in a study of long-term antiretroviral therapy in people with HIV. Researchers report immunoSEQ v3.0 was run at survey level. Libraries were prepared by immunoSEQ multiplex PCR; TCRdb keeps only in-frame clonotypes and omits some of them. The top ten clones hold 12% of a sample with about 21,000 clones, about 76% of them seen once. The sequences come from unsorted PBMCs, collected 0.1 years before starting antiretroviral therapy. All receptors come from a middle-aged man with HIV.

The rearrangement links TRBV4-3 to TRBJ2-7; 10 bases line up with TRBD1. Germline V lookup: CDR1 LGHNA, CDR2 YSLEER. The CDR3 totals 16 residues. V trimming: 0 bases; J trimming: 3 bases; junction bases outside the gene matches: 5. The CDR3: CASSQDATGGRYEQYF. In DNA form, the CDR3 reads TGCGCCAGCAGCCAAGATGCGACAGGGGGCCGCTACGAGCAGTACTTC.

V is TRBV10-2 and J is TRBJ1-6; a possible D gene is TRBD1 (6 bases). Trimming removed 9 bases at V and 7 bases at J, with 16 bases between. In germline, CDR1 is WSHSY, CDR2 SAAADI. The CDR3 is 14 residues long. The chain's CDR3 is CASSSVTGNSPLHF. CDR3 DNA: TGCGCCAGTTCCTCTGTGACAGGCAATTCACCCCTCCACTTT.

The chain uses TRBV18 and TRBJ2-7; possibly TRBD2 for D (6 bases). The V end was cut by 3 bases, the J end by 3 bases, with 12 bases between. Germline lookup yields CDR1 KGHSH and CDR2 LQKENI. The CDR3 has 14 residues. The CDR3 here is CASSPRGDSYEQYF. The CDR3 DNA follows: TGTGCCAGCTCACCCCGCGGGGATAGCTACGAGCAGTACTTC. The whole variable domain, remainder taken from reference TRBV18 and TRBJ2-7, is NAGVMQNPRHLVRRRGQEARLRCSPMKGHSHVYWYRQLPEEGLKFMVYLQKENIIDESGMPKERFSAEFPKEGPSILRIQQVVRGDSAAYFCASSPRGDSYEQYFGPGTRLTVT.

The J gene is TRBJ1-2, the V gene TRBV18, with 7 bases identical to TRBD1. Germline V gives CDR1 KGHSH, CDR2 LQKENI. V shed 1 base and J 6 bases; nucleotides not matched to a gene: 2. The CDR3 is made up of 13 amino acids. The chain's CDR3 is CASSPQGADGYTF. The DNA of the CDR3 is TGTGCCAGCTCACCACAGGGGGCAGATGGCTACACCTTC.

This chain links TRBV28 with TRBJ1-1; TRBD1 is a possible D gene (5 bases). The CDR3 is made up of 16 amino acids. The ends were cut back, 3 bases at V and 0 bases at J, with 14 bases in the middle. The V gene's germline CDR1 is MDHEN and CDR2 SYDVKM. CDR3 residues: CASSFGTLSMNTEAFF. The CDR3 DNA reads as TGTGCCAGCAGTTTCGGGACTCTTAGCATGAACACTGAAGCTTTCTTT.

The rearrangement uses TRBV5-1 and TRBJ2-3; TRBD1 aligns across 8 bases. Trimming took 1 base from V and 2 from J; bases not matched to a gene: 3. The CDR3 is made up of 15 amino acids. CDR1 and CDR2 from the germline V gene are SGHRS and YFSETQ. The CDR3 spells CASSLMDRVTDTQYF. The CDR3 coding sequence is TGCGCCAGCAGCTTGATGGACAGGGTCACAGATACGCAGTATTTT.

The rearrangement joins TRBV19 to TRBJ2-1, with D tentatively TRBD2 (6 bases). This CDR3 has 15 amino acids. From germline, CDR1 is LNHDA and CDR2 SQIVND (reference sequence). The ends were cut back, 2 bases at V and 5 bases at J, with 13 bases in the middle. The CDR3 sequence is CASSIWGTVNNEQFF. DNA of the CDR3: TGTGCCAGTAGTATATGGGGGACTGTTAACAATGAGCAGTTCTTC.

The chain recombines TRBV7-9 with TRBJ1-2, with 8 bases that match TRBD1. The CDR3 consists of 14 residues. Unmatched junction bases numbered 6, after V lost 5 bases and J lost 4 bases. CDR1 and CDR2 (germline): SEHNR, FQNEAQ (reference sequence). CDR3 in DNA: TGTGCCAGCAGCCTTGACAGGGGTGGCTATGGCTACACCTTC. Its translation: CASSLDRGGYGYTF. The full variable domain, rest sourced from reference TRBV7-9 and TRBJ1-2, is DTGVSQNPRHKITKRGQNVTFRCDPISEHNRLYWYRQTLGQGPEFLTYFQNEAQLEKSRLLSDRFSAERPKGSFSTLEIQRTEQGDSAMYLCASSLDRGGYGYTFGSGTRLTVV.

This sequence joins TRBV7-2 and TRBJ2-3; the D gene could be TRBD1 or TRBD2 (7 bases each). CDR3 length: 17 amino acids. The germline gives CDR1 SGHTA, CDR2 FQGNSA. V was cut by 5 bases and J by 10 bases, with 28 bases left in between. CDR3 amino acids: CASSPGGQNTGGRAQYF. The CDR3 DNA sequence: TGTGCCAGCAGCCCAGGGGGACAAAACACCGGGGGGCGGGCGCAGTATTTT.

The chain links TRBV15 to TRBJ2-5; tentative D call: TRBD1 (6 bases). The CDR3 contains 15 residues. Germline V gene lookup returns CDR1 LNHNV and CDR2 YYDKDF (reference sequence). V lost 1 base and J lost 3, with 12 bases in between. The CDR3 coding sequence is TGTGCCACCAGCAGAGCAGCAGGGGATGAAGAGACCCAGTACTTC. It yields the protein CATSRAAGDEETQYF.

The rearrangement joins TRBV21-1 to TRBJ1-5. TRBV21-1 is listed as a pseudogene. This CDR3 contains 13 residues. The chain's CDR3 is CASRRGFDQPQHF. The DNA of the CDR3 is TGTGCCAGCCGTCGGGGGTTCGATCAGCCCCAGCATTTT.

V gene TRBV5-5 combines with J gene TRBJ1-1; D is undetermined. CDR1 is SGHKS and CDR2 is YYEKEE in the germline V gene (reference sequence). This CDR3 is 17 amino acids long. With 6 bases removed from V and 1 base from J, the gap between germline ends came to 22 bases. CDR3 nucleotides: TGTGCCAGCAACCTTAGGCAGGCGATACGACGGAACACTGAAGCTTTCTTT. Its protein is CASNLRQAIRRNTEAFF.

The chain joins TRBV7-8 to TRBJ2-7; 12 nucleotides line up with TRBD2. V dropped 6 bases and J dropped 2; count of bases not matched to a gene: 5. The CDR3 length is 15 residues. Germline V lookup: CDR1 SGHVS, CDR2 FQNEAQ. In nucleotides, the CDR3 is TGTGCCAGCAGTTCCCGGACTAGCGGGACCTACGAGCAGTACTTC. Translating it yields CASSSRTSGTYEQYF. Full variable domain (outside the CDR3, taken from reference TRBV7-8 and TRBJ2-7): GAGVSQSPRYKVAKRGQDVALRCDPISGHVSLFWYQQALGQGPEFLTYFQNEAQLDKSGLPSDRFFAERPEGSVSTLKIQRTQQEDSAVYLCASSSRTSGTYEQYFGPGTRLTVT.

The chain combines TRBV18 with TRBJ1-1; D gene unclear. The V gene lost 3 bases and the J gene lost 4 bases, with 21 bases spanning the gap. Per germline, CDR1 KGHSH and CDR2 LQKENI. The length of the CDR3 is 17 residues. The CDR3 coding sequence is TGTGCCAGCTCACCTAGGGAGGCAGCCCTGGGAAGCACTGAAGCTTTCTTT. Its translation: CASSPREAALGSTEAFF.

The V call is TRBV28, the J call TRBJ2-7; 7 bases line up with TRBD1. The CDR3 loop spans 14 amino acids. CDR1 is MDHEN, CDR2 SYDVKM, per germline. V shed 5 bases and J 2 bases; nucleotides not matched to a gene: 6. For the CDR3, the DNA is TGTGCCAGCAGTCCCGGGACAGTACCCTACGAGCAGTACTTC. Translating it yields CASSPGTVPYEQYF.

This clone was recorded only once. In DNA, the CDR3 is TGTGCCAGCAGTTCAACGACAGCGTTCTACGAGCAGTACTTC. This translates into CASSSTTAFYEQYF. V and J are TRBV28 and TRBJ2-7, with D possibly TRBD1 on 5 matching bases. The germline CDR1 and CDR2 sequences are MDHEN and SYDVKM. V lost 4 bases and J 3 bases, leaving 13 bases between the germline ends. The CDR3 runs 14 residues. Complete variable domain (other parts from reference TRBV28 and TRBJ2-7): DVKVTQSSRYLVKRTGEKVFLECVQDMDHENMFWYRQDPGLGLRLIYFSYDVKMKEKGDIPEGYSVSREKKERFSLILESASTNQTSMYLCASSSTTAFYEQYFGPGTRLTVT.

The V gene is TRBV19, the J gene TRBJ2-5; a possible D gene is TRBD1 (5 bases). There are 14 residues in the CDR3. V was shortened by 3 bases and J by 1 base, with 9 bases between the two germline ends. Germline assignment: CDR1 LNHDA and CDR2 SQIVND (reference sequence). The CDR3 DNA reads as TGTGCCAGTAGTATTCTTCAGGGCCAAGAGACCCAGTACTTC. Translation: CASSILQGQETQYF.

This clone came up a few times. This chain joins TRBV19 and TRBJ1-3; D remains ambiguous. This CDR3 spans 17 amino acids. The germline V gene has CDR1 LNHDA and CDR2 SQIVND (reference sequence). Between the trimmed V and J ends, which lost 0 bases and 0 bases, there was a span of 12 bases. This CDR3 is CASSIEGRTSSGNTIYF. CDR3 coding DNA: TGTGCCAGTAGTATAGAAGGACGGACGAGCTCTGGAAACACCATATATTTT. The variable domain in full, with the rest retrieved from reference TRBV19 and TRBJ1-3, is DGGITQSPKYLFRKEGQNVTLSCEQNLNHDAMYWYRQDPGQGLRLIYYSQIVNDFQKGDIAEGYSVSREKKESFPLTVTSAQKNPTAFYLCASSIEGRTSSGNTIYFGEGSWLTVV.

This clone was counted only a few times. The J gene is TRBJ1-1, the V gene TRBV6-7; D uncertain. TRBV6-7 carries the ORF label, with uncertain function. This CDR3 has 13 residues. Trimming left V 1 base short and J 4 bases short, with 7 bases between. The CDR3 DNA is TGTGCCAGCAGTTACTGGGGTTTCACTGAAGCTTTCTTT. Translation: CASSYWGFTEAFF.

The chain joins TRBV19 to TRBJ2-1; D may match TRBD1 or TRBD2 (5 bases each). CDR1 and CDR2 from the germline V gene are LNHDA and SQIVND (reference sequence). This CDR3 spans 14 amino acids. The V gene lost 4 bases and the J gene lost 0 bases, with 7 bases spanning the gap. Here the CDR3 DNA reads TGTGCCAGTAGTAAGGGGACCTCCTACAATGAGCAGTTCTTC. Its translation: CASSKGTSYNEQFF.

The gene calls are TRBV7-2 and TRBJ2-3, with 9 bases identical to TRBD2. Germline V gene sequence: CDR1 SGHTA, CDR2 FQGNSA. Trimming removed 5 bases from V and 6 bases from J; junction bases left unmatched: 6. The CDR3 length is 14 residues. The CDR3, as DNA: TGTGCCAGCAGCCTTAGCGGGAGAGTTGATACGCAGTATTTT. Amino acid sequence: CASSLSGRVDTQYF.

V gene TRBV7-8 combines with J gene TRBJ1-4; D gene ambiguous. This CDR3 spans 14 amino acids. V was shortened by 1 base and J by 6 bases, with 9 bases between the two germline ends. Germline loops: CDR1 SGHVS, CDR2 FQNEAQ. The CDR3 here is CASSLDVGDEKLFF. CDR3 coding DNA: TGTGCCAGCAGCTTAGATGTGGGAGATGAAAAACTGTTTTTT.

This clone is a singleton in its sample. The V call is TRBV9, the J call TRBJ2-2; D unresolved. The V gene's germline CDR1 is SGDLS and CDR2 YYNGEE. CDR3 size: 13 residues. V was shortened by 0 bases and J by 7 bases, with 7 bases between the two germline ends. Here the CDR3 DNA reads TGTGCCAGCAGCGTAGGGATTGACGGGGAGCTGTTTTTT. It codes for CASSVGIDGELFF.

The table lists this clone with a few counts. The chain couples TRBV7-2 to TRBJ1-3, with 8 bases aligning to TRBD1. V trimming: 3 bases; J trimming: 1 base; junction bases outside the gene matches: 5. The CDR3 sequence is 16 residues long. Germline loops: CDR1 SGHTA, CDR2 FQGNSA. The CDR3 region has the DNA TGTGCCAGCAGCTTCCGACAGGGGTCTTCTGGAAACACCATATATTTT. Its protein is CASSFRQGSSGNTIYF.

The chain joins TRBV27 to TRBJ1-5; no firm D call. The CDR3 loop spans 15 amino acids. Trimming stripped 1 base from V and 2 bases from J, with 9 bases between. Germline V CDR1 and CDR2: MNHEY, SMNVEV (reference sequence). For the CDR3, the DNA is TGTGCCAGCAGTTTATTACCAGTCCGCAATCAGCCCCAGCATTTT. Residues: CASSLLPVRNQPQHF.

This rearrangement joins TRBV7-2 to TRBJ1-3; TRBD1 might be the D (5 bases). Trimming stripped 6 bases from V and 4 bases from J, with 16 bases between. Germline values: CDR1 SGHTA, CDR2 FQGNSA. The CDR3 runs 15 residues. CDR3 sequence: CASSLHQGSGNTIYF. CDR3 DNA: TGTGCCAGCAGTTTACACCAGGGTTCCGGAAACACCATATATTTT.

The J gene is TRBJ2-3, the V gene TRBV27; possibly TRBD1 or TRBD2 for D (6 bases each). The CDR3 extends over 14 amino acids. V was trimmed by 5 bases and J by 4 bases, leaving 13 bases between them. The germline V gene has CDR1 MNHEY and CDR2 SMNVEV (reference sequence). This chain's CDR3 is CASSLGGSSDTQYF. The CDR3 region has the DNA TGTGCCAGCAGTCTAGGGGGGAGTTCAGATACGCAGTATTTT.

The J gene is TRBJ2-5, the V gene TRBV19, with no clear D. CDR3 size: 16 residues. With 5 bases removed from V and 3 bases from J, the gap between germline ends came to 19 bases. CDR1 and CDR2 from the germline V gene are LNHDA and SQIVND (reference sequence). The CDR3 loop reads CASSAWSTTTKETQYF. The CDR3 nucleotides read TGTGCCAGTAGTGCCTGGAGTACTACCACCAAAGAGACCCAGTACTTC.

The chain carries TRBV5-6 and TRBJ2-5; D is uncertain. Per the germline V gene, CDR1 is SGHDT and CDR2 is YYEEEE. The CDR3 is 11 residues long. Between the trimmed V and J ends, which lost 0 bases and 4 bases, there was a span of 1 base. The CDR3 region is CASSLAETQYF. The CDR3, as DNA: TGTGCCAGCAGCTTGGCAGAGACCCAGTACTTC.

The V call is TRBV14, the J call TRBJ2-2, with D hard to call. The V end lost 0 bases, the J end lost 8 bases, and 7 bases lay between the germline ends. Germline CDR1 SGHDN, CDR2 FVKESK. This CDR3 region has 13 residues. CDR3 DNA sequence: TGTGCCAGCAGCCAAGATCCCAGTGGGGAGCTGTTTTTT. It specifies CASSQDPSGELFF.

V gene TRBV6-1 combines with J gene TRBJ2-2; D gene uncertain. The CDR3 length is 15 residues. V dropped 3 bases and J dropped 4 bases, with 12 bases sitting between them. The germline gives CDR1 MNHNS, CDR2 SASEGT. CDR3 coding DNA: TGTGCCAGCAGTGACACCAGGAAGGGCACCGGGGAGCTGTTTTTT. This translates into CASSDTRKGTGELFF.